These T cell receptor beta chains were read from a single sample in a study of blood T cell repertoires in COVID-19. Measured with immunoSEQ multiplex PCR; TCRdb has only the in-frame clones, and not every one. The table includes some 170,000 clones, around 85% detected once. Input material: peripheral blood. Every receptor here comes from a man aged 55-75 years with active or convalescent COVID-19. The CDR3 runs from the conserved cysteine through the conserved F or W. D genes are given only for firm matches. Only some rows state a clone size, as once, few, many or a class for expanded clones.

J gene: TRBJ2-1
clone size: once
V gene: TRBV5-1
D gene: TRBD2
CDR3 protein: CASRRPGLDNEQFF
CDR3 DNA: TGCGCCAGCAGACGCCCGGGACTAGACAATGAGCAGTTCTTC

J gene: TRBJ2-7
clone size: once
V gene: TRBV6-5
D gene: TRBD1
CDR3 protein: CASRKGTGGSHEQYF
CDR3 DNA: TGTGCCAGCAGAAAAGGGACAGGGGGCTCCCACGAGCAGTACTTC

J gene: TRBJ2-7
clone size: .
V gene: TRBV18
D gene: .
CDR3 protein: CASSQKDNSYEQYF
CDR3 DNA: TGTGCCAGCTCACAAAAGGACAATAGCTACGAGCAGTACTTC

J gene: TRBJ2-5
clone size: .
V gene: TRBV13
D gene: .
CDR3 protein: CASSRLFDPPAQYF
CDR3 DNA: TGTGCCAGCAGCCGACTTTTCGACCCCCCGGCCCAGTACTTC

J gene: TRBJ2-7
clone size: .
V gene: TRBV18
D gene: .
CDR3 protein: CASSPGWGPAGEQYF
CDR3 DNA: TGTGCCAGCTCACCTGGGTGGGGACCGGCGGGGGAGCAGTACTTC

J gene: TRBJ2-3
clone size: .
V gene: TRBV6-1
D gene: TRBD2
CDR3 protein: CASSGLSGRASTDTQYF
CDR3 DNA: TGTGCCAGCAGTGGGCTAAGCGGGAGGGCGAGCACAGATACGCAGTATTTT

J gene: TRBJ2-2
clone size: .
V gene: TRBV27
D gene: TRBD1
CDR3 protein: CASSPSRDRGSGELFF
CDR3 DNA: TGTGCCAGCAGTCCCAGTCGGGACAGGGGGTCCGGGGAGCTGTTTTTT

J gene: TRBJ2-7
clone size: .
V gene: TRBV28
D gene: TRBD1
CDR3 protein: CASIRGQGAKQYF
CDR3 DNA: TGTGCCAGCATCAGGGGGCAGGGGGCCAAGCAGTACTTC

J gene: TRBJ1-1
clone size: .
V gene: TRBV2
D gene: .
CDR3 protein: CASSEQGRATEAFF
CDR3 DNA: TGTGCCAGCAGTGAACAGGGCAGGGCGACTGAAGCTTTCTTT

J gene: TRBJ1-1
clone size: .
V gene: TRBV28
D gene: .
CDR3 protein: CASSSDGLMNTEAFF
CDR3 DNA: TGTGCCAGCAGTTCGGACGGACTTATGAACACTGAAGCTTTCTTT

J gene: TRBJ2-2
clone size: .
V gene: TRBV7-9
D gene: .
CDR3 protein: CASSRAGLFF
CDR3 DNA: TGTGCCAGCAGCCGCGCGGGGCTGTTTTTT

J gene: TRBJ1-1
clone size: few
V gene: TRBV15
D gene: TRBD1
CDR3 protein: CATSRLRQGPNTEAFF
CDR3 DNA: TGTGCCACCAGCAGATTAAGACAGGGACCCAACACTGAAGCTTTCTTT

J gene: TRBJ2-2
clone size: .
V gene: TRBV5-1
D gene: .
CDR3 protein: CASSLGSLSNTGELFF
CDR3 DNA: TGCGCCAGCAGCTTGGGCAGTTTATCCAACACCGGGGAGCTGTTTTTT

J gene: TRBJ2-7
clone size: .
V gene: TRBV5-1
D gene: TRBD2
CDR3 protein: CASSVGGNYEQYF
CDR3 DNA: TGCGCCAGCAGCGTCGGGGGGAACTACGAGCAGTACTTC

J gene: TRBJ2-7
clone size: .
V gene: TRBV3-1/TRBV3-2
D gene: TRBD2
CDR3 protein: CASSPNGGAIEQYF
CDR3 DNA: TGTGCCAGCAGCCCGAACGGGGGGGCAATCGAGCAGTACTTC

J gene: TRBJ1-4
clone size: .
V gene: TRBV6-1
D gene: .
CDR3 protein: CASSEASKMRKLFF
CDR3 DNA: TGTGCCAGCAGTGAAGCGAGTAAAATGAGGAAACTGTTTTTT

J gene: TRBJ2-1
clone size: .
V gene: TRBV4-2
D gene: TRBD1
CDR3 protein: CASSQGPGTGENEQFF
CDR3 DNA: TGTGCCAGCAGCCAAGGCCCCGGGACAGGGGAAAATGAGCAGTTCTTC

J gene: TRBJ1-1
clone size: .
V gene: TRBV7-9
D gene: .
CDR3 protein: CASGGAAEGAFF
CDR3 DNA: TGTGCCAGCGGAGGGGCAGCGGAGGGAGCTTTCTTT

J gene: TRBJ1-2
clone size: .
V gene: TRBV19
D gene: .
CDR3 protein: CASSIGSGAAYGYTF
CDR3 DNA: TGTGCCAGTAGTATAGGGTCAGGGGCGGCCTATGGCTACACCTTC

J gene: TRBJ1-1
clone size: .
V gene: TRBV7-9
D gene: TRBD1
CDR3 protein: CASSATGLDTEAFF
CDR3 DNA: TGTGCCAGCAGCGCGACAGGGTTGGACACTGAAGCTTTCTTT

J gene: TRBJ2-5
clone size: .
V gene: TRBV11-2
D gene: .
CDR3 protein: CASSPGVGETQYF
CDR3 DNA: TGTGCCAGCAGCCCAGGGGTAGGGGAGACCCAGTACTTC

J gene: TRBJ2-7
clone size: .
V gene: TRBV5-1
D gene: TRBD2
CDR3 protein: CASSLGVRESEQYF
CDR3 DNA: TGCGCCAGCAGCTTGGGGGTGCGGGAGTCCGAGCAGTACTTC

J gene: TRBJ1-2
clone size: .
V gene: TRBV7-9
D gene: TRBD1
CDR3 protein: CASSQGQGAQGYTF
CDR3 DNA: TGTGCCAGCAGCCAAGGACAGGGGGCGCAGGGCTACACCTTC

J gene: TRBJ2-7
clone size: .
V gene: TRBV29-1
D gene: .
CDR3 protein: CSARTETYEQYF
CDR3 DNA: TGCAGCGCCCGGACTGAAACCTACGAGCAGTACTTC

J gene: TRBJ2-3
clone size: .
V gene: TRBV5-1
D gene: .
CDR3 protein: CASIGTGGTDTQYF
CDR3 DNA: TGCGCCAGCATCGGGACGGGGGGCACAGATACGCAGTATTTT

J gene: TRBJ2-7
clone size: .
V gene: TRBV11-3
D gene: TRBD2
CDR3 protein: CASSAGLAGAAEQYF
CDR3 DNA: TGTGCCAGCAGCGCTGGCCTAGCGGGAGCAGCCGAGCAGTACTTC

J gene: TRBJ2-1
clone size: .
V gene: TRBV18
D gene: TRBD1
CDR3 protein: CASSPPQDRVYNEQFF
CDR3 DNA: TGTGCCAGCTCACCACCGCAGGACAGGGTTTACAATGAGCAGTTCTTC

J gene: TRBJ2-5
clone size: once
V gene: TRBV10-3
D gene: .
CDR3 protein: CAISGQGGEAQYF
CDR3 DNA: TGTGCCATCAGTGGTCAGGGCGGCGAAGCCCAGTACTTC

J gene: TRBJ1-1
clone size: .
V gene: TRBV7-2
D gene: .
CDR3 protein: CASSPLGAGGRAFF
CDR3 DNA: TGTGCCAGCAGCCCACTTGGGGCCGGGGGACGCGCTTTCTTT

J gene: TRBJ2-2
clone size: .
V gene: TRBV5-1
D gene: TRBD2
CDR3 protein: CASSLETSGGAGELFF
CDR3 DNA: TGCGCCAGCAGCTTGGAGACTAGCGGGGGGGCCGGGGAGCTGTTTTTT

J gene: TRBJ1-3
clone size: .
V gene: TRBV3-1/TRBV3-2
D gene: .
CDR3 protein: CASSTPSKPGLPSSGNTIYF
CDR3 DNA: TGTGCCAGCAGCACCCCTTCCAAACCGGGACTCCCTAGCTCTGGAAACACCATATATTTT

J gene: TRBJ1-5
clone size: .
V gene: TRBV19
D gene: .
CDR3 protein: CASSAGSGNQPQHF
CDR3 DNA: TGTGCCAGTAGTGCAGGGTCCGGCAATCAGCCCCAGCATTTT

J gene: TRBJ1-2
clone size: .
V gene: TRBV25-1
D gene: TRBD1
CDR3 protein: CASEQGGNYGYTF
CDR3 DNA: TGTGCCAGCGAACAGGGGGGAAACTATGGCTACACCTTC

J gene: TRBJ1-1
clone size: .
V gene: TRBV27
D gene: .
CDR3 protein: CASNGRMNTEAFF
CDR3 DNA: TGTGCCAGTAATGGCAGGATGAACACTGAAGCTTTCTTT

J gene: TRBJ2-7
clone size: .
V gene: TRBV5-1
D gene: TRBD1
CDR3 protein: CASSLGQGRSEQYF
CDR3 DNA: TGCGCCAGCAGCCTAGGACAGGGGAGAAGCGAGCAGTACTTC

J gene: TRBJ2-1
clone size: .
V gene: TRBV28
D gene: TRBD1
CDR3 protein: CASSLSGTGSYNEQFF
CDR3 DNA: TGTGCCAGCAGTTTATCTGGGACAGGCTCCTACAATGAGCAGTTCTTC

J gene: TRBJ1-5
clone size: .
V gene: TRBV3-1/TRBV3-2
D gene: TRBD1
CDR3 protein: CASSQGTGGSRQPQHF
CDR3 DNA: TGTGCCAGCAGCCAAGGGACAGGGGGTTCGAGGCAGCCCCAGCATTTT

J gene: TRBJ2-1
clone size: .
V gene: TRBV5-4
D gene: TRBD2
CDR3 protein: CASSRAPGLAQFF
CDR3 DNA: TGTGCCAGCAGTCGGGCCCCGGGACTAGCGCAGTTCTTC

J gene: TRBJ1-2
clone size: .
V gene: TRBV7-9
D gene: .
CDR3 protein: CASSPQGGAGSYGYTF
CDR3 DNA: TGTGCCAGCAGCCCACAAGGGGGAGCGGGGAGCTATGGCTACACCTTC

J gene: TRBJ1-2
clone size: .
V gene: TRBV29-1
D gene: TRBD1
CDR3 protein: CSVGPEGTGEKGYTF
CDR3 DNA: TGCAGCGTTGGTCCGGAGGGGACAGGGGAAAAAGGCTACACCTTC

J gene: TRBJ1-4
clone size: .
V gene: TRBV6-5
D gene: .
CDR3 protein: CASSTSGGEKLFF
CDR3 DNA: TGTGCCAGCAGTACCTCGGGGGGTGAAAAACTGTTTTTT

J gene: TRBJ2-1
clone size: .
V gene: TRBV3-1/TRBV3-2
D gene: TRBD2
CDR3 protein: CASSAETSGLSGEQFF
CDR3 DNA: TGTGCCAGCAGCGCCGAGACTAGCGGATTATCGGGTGAGCAGTTCTTC

J gene: TRBJ1-3
clone size: .
V gene: TRBV6-6
D gene: .
CDR3 protein: CASSERTEGNTIYF
CDR3 DNA: TGTGCCAGCAGTGAGAGGACAGAAGGAAACACCATATATTTT

J gene: TRBJ2-5
clone size: .
V gene: TRBV3-1/TRBV3-2
D gene: .
CDR3 protein: CASSSIRGGGASRETQYF
CDR3 DNA: TGTGCCAGCAGCTCAATTCGAGGAGGGGGGGCGTCTAGGGAGACCCAGTACTTC

J gene: TRBJ1-5
clone size: .
V gene: TRBV19
D gene: TRBD1
CDR3 protein: CASSIETGTPSNQPQHF
CDR3 DNA: TGTGCCAGTAGTATAGAGACAGGGACACCCAGTAATCAGCCCCAGCATTTT

J gene: TRBJ2-7
clone size: .
V gene: TRBV29-1
D gene: .
CDR3 protein: CSVERRDRDLYEQYF
CDR3 DNA: TGCAGCGTTGAGCGGAGAGACAGGGACTTATACGAGCAGTACTTC

J gene: TRBJ2-1
clone size: .
V gene: TRBV2
D gene: .
CDR3 protein: CASSSPLCQFF
CDR3 DNA: TGTGCCAGCAGCTCCCCCCTGTGTCAGTTCTTC

J gene: TRBJ2-7
clone size: .
V gene: TRBV13
D gene: TRBD2
CDR3 protein: CASSLLAGPTYEQYF
CDR3 DNA: TGTGCCAGCAGCTTGCTAGCGGGACCTACCTACGAGCAGTACTTC

J gene: TRBJ1-1
clone size: .
V gene: TRBV9
D gene: .
CDR3 protein: CASSVVAANTEAFF
CDR3 DNA: TGTGCCAGCAGCGTAGTGGCGGCGAACACTGAAGCTTTCTTT